This TCR beta chain was recovered during a study of blood T cell repertoires in COVID-19. The CDR3 runs 15 residues. Germline CDR1 is KGHDR and CDR2 is SFDVKD. V was shortened by 5 bases and J by 3 bases, with 15 bases between the two germline ends. Sequenced by immunoSEQ multiplex PCR; TCRdb stores in-frame clones only, minus some. The sample consists of fewer than 70,000 clones, 80% to 90% of them appearing once. The rearrangement links TRBV24-1 to TRBJ1-1; possibly TRBD1 for D (5 bases). This clonotype was obtained from a middle-aged man with acute or convalescent COVID-19. Sequences were obtained from peripheral blood. CDR3 sequence (DNA): TGTGCCACCAGTGTCCGGGGGAGGGTGGACACTGAAGCTTTCTTT. It codes for CATSVRGRVDTEAFF.